This T cell receptor (beta chain) appears in the sequencing data of a study of T cell responses to AZD1222 COVID-19 vaccine. Sequencing used immunoSEQ multiplex PCR; TCRdb keeps in-frame clones, though not all of them. The data show approximately 93,000 clones, with approximately 91% seen just once and more than 5% held by the top ten. With 7 bases clipped from V and 4 bases from J, the junction kept 6 bases outside the gene matches. Germline CDR1 and CDR2: MGHDK and SYGVNS. The CDR3 runs 13 residues. This clonotype was obtained from an adult who received the AZD1222 COVID-19 vaccine. This chain joins TRBV25-1 and TRBJ1-2; 7 nucleotides align to TRBD1. The starting material was peripheral blood, obtained 28 days after the second AZD1222 dose. CDR3 coding DNA: TGTGCCAGCACTCCCCAGGGGGTCTATGGCTACACCTTC. Protein product: CASTPQGVYGYTF.